A selection of T cell receptor beta chains follows, all from one sample in a study of Graves' ophthalmopathy and Graves' hyperthyroidism. TCRdb processed the multiplex PCR reads anew with MiXCR; each CDR3 protein has one entry. The sample consists of about 660,000 distinct CDR3 sequences, about 40% of them appearing once. Sequenced material: peripheral blood. These receptors were taken from an adult man with Graves' ophthalmopathy. Each CDR3 is given with its conserved first and last residue. The order of the fields is V gene, CDR3 protein.

v_call: TRBV15
cdr3_aa: CATSRSRTGVGANVLTF

v_call: TRBV9
cdr3_aa: CASSQVRAGAPPDQYF

v_call: TRBV29-1
cdr3_aa: CSVPAATGQGAPGEQYF

v_call: TRBV6-6
cdr3_aa: CASIPGTATNEKLFF

v_call: TRBV15
cdr3_aa: CATNSGGPYSNQPQHF

v_call: TRBV7-3
cdr3_aa: CASSLEGLAEQYF

v_call: TRBV29-1
cdr3_aa: CSQAVGGTDEQYF

v_call: TRBV29-1
cdr3_aa: CSARIGTEDNYGYTF

v_call: TRBV4-1
cdr3_aa: CASSPSPAGSTGELFF

v_call: TRBV9
cdr3_aa: CASSAGTSPLKETQYF